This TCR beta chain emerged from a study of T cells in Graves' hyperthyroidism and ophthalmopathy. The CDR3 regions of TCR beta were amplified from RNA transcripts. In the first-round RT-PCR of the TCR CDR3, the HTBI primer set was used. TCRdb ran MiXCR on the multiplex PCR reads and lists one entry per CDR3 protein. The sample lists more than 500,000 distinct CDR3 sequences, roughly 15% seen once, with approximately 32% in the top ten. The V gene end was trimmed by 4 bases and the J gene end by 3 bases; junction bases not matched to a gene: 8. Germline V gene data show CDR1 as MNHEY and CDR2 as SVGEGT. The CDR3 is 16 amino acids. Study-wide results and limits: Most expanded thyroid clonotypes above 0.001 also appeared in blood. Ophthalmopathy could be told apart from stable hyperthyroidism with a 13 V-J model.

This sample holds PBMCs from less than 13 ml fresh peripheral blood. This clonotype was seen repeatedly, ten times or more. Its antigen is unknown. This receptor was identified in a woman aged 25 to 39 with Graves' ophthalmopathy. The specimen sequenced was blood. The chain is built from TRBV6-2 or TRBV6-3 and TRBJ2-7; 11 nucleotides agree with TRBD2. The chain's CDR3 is CASSSDGSGRVYEQYF. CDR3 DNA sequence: TGTGCCAGCAGTTCCGACGGTAGCGGGAGGGTCTACGAGCAGTACTTC.